The entry that follows covers one T cell receptor beta chain sequence. Between the trimmed V and J ends, which lost 1 base and 3 bases, there was a span of 9 bases. Germline lookup yields CDR1 SGHAT and CDR2 FQNNGV. The CDR3 extends over 15 amino acids. This record belongs to a study of cytomegalovirus exposure and HLA in healthy donors. The PCR was carried out with 60 Vbeta primers and 13 Jbeta primers. The assay was immunoSEQ multiplex PCR, and TCRdb's table has in-frame clones only and misses some. The profile shows 110,000 to 150,000 clones, 75% to 80% of them singletons. Sequenced sample: PBMCs. The V gene is TRBV11-2, the J gene TRBJ2-2; D might be TRBD1 (5 bases). The sequence came from a woman younger than 35 in good health and CMV-seropositive. Here the CDR3 reads CASSLGDSYTGELFF. The CDR3, as DNA: TGTGCCAGCAGCTTAGGAGACAGCTACACCGGGGAGCTGTTTTTT.